This record covers a single TCR beta chain. Its matching antigen is unknown. TCRdb keeps only in-frame clones here, not all; method: immunoSEQ multiplex PCR. The sample consists of over a million clones, approximately 78% of them appearing once. The sample comes from a study of shared clonotypes between healthy human individuals. Broader study findings: Shared clonotypes across all four donors exceeded non-shared ones in generation probability.

Deletions cut 0 bases from V and 2 bases from J, with 11 bases between. The CDR3 has 15 residues. Germline V CDR1 and CDR2: MNHEY, SVGAGI. Material for sequencing was memory CD4+ T cells from PBMCs. Described subset: CD45RA-negative fraction. The origin of this receptor is a man aged 18-30 years in good health. Some clones in this sample may be carry-over from other donors' samples. The chain links TRBV6-5 to TRBJ2-7; D not resolved. CDR3 protein: CASSYSGRHPYEQYF. CDR3 in DNA: TGTGCCAGCAGTTACTCAGGCAGACATCCCTACGAGCAGTACTTC.